This T cell receptor (beta chain) stems from a study of cytomegalovirus exposure and HLA in healthy donors. Study-wide findings and caveats: Fewer N-insertions than the roughly 670-donor mean were reportedly shown by an Asian-associated ancestry cluster in a later analysis. Analyses of presence/absence relied on an assumption of roughly uniform sequencing depth across donors.

Comment on this clone: The antigen is undetermined.

V lost 5 bases and J 2 bases, leaving 11 bases between the germline ends. Germline V gene sequence: CDR1 SGHTA, CDR2 FQGNSA. The CDR3 spans 14 residues. The PCR used 60 Vbeta and 13 Jbeta primers. Sequenced by immunoSEQ multiplex PCR; TCRdb stores in-frame clones only, minus some. The table shows tens of thousands of clones, with about two thirds occurring only once. This chain links TRBV7-2 with TRBJ2-3; possibly TRBD1 for D (6 bases). The sequenced material came from PBMCs. The clonotype originates from a man aged 30-40 years in good health and CMV-seropositive. The CDR3 coding sequence is TGTGCCAGCAGCACGGACAGATACACAGATACGCAGTATTTT. It translates to CASSTDRYTDTQYF.